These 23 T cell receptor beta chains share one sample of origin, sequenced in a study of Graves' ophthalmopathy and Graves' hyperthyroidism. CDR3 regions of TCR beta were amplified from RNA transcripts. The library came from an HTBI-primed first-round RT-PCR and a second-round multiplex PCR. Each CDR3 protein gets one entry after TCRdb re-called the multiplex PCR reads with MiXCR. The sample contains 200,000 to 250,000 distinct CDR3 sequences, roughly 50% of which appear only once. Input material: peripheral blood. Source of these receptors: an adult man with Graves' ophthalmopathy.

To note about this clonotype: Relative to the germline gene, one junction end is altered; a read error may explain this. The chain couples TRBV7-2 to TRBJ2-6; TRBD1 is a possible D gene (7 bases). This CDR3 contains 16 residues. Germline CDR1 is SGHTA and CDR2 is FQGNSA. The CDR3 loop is CASSLEGARGANVLAF. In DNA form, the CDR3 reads TGTGCCAGCAGCTTGGAGGGGGCGCGTGGGGCCAACGTCCTGGCTTTC.

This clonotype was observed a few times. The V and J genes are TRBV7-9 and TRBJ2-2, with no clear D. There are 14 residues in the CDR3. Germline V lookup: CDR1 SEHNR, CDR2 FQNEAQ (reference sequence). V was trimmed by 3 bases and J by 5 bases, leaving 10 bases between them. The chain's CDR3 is CASSLPGWTGELFF. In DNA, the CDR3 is TGTGCCAGCAGCTTGCCGGGTTGGACCGGGGAGCTGTTTTTT.

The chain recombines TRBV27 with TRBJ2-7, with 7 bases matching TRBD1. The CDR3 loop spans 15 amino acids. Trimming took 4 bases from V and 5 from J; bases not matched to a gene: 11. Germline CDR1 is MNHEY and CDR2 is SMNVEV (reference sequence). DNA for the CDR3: TGTGCCAGCAGTTCCCCGGGACAGCCTCGGGACGAGCAGTACTTC. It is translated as CASSSPGQPRDEQYF.

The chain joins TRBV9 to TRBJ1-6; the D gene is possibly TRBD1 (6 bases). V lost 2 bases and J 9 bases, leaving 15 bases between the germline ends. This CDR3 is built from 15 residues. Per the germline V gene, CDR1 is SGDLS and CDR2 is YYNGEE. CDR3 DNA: TGTGCCAGCAGCGTGGCCGAGGGGGTTACTTCACCCCTCCACTTT. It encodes CASSVAEGVTSPLHF.

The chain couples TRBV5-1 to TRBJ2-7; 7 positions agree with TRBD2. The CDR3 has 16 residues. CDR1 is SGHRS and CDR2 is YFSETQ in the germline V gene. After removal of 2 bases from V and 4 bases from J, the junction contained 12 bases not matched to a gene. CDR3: CASSLVTGSGTYEQYF. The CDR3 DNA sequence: TGCGCCAGCAGCTTAGTAACCGGGAGCGGGACTTACGAGCAGTACTTC. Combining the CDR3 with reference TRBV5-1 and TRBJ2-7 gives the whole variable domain KAGVTQTPRYLIKTRGQQVTLSCSPISGHRSVSWYQQTPGQGLQFLFEYFSETQRNKGNFPGRFSGRQFSNSRSEMNVSTLELGDSALYLCASSLVTGSGTYEQYFGPGTRLTVT.

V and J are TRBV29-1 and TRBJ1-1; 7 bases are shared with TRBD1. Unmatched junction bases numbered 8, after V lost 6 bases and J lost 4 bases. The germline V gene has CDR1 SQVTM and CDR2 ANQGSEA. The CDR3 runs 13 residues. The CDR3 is CSVENRQGTEAFF. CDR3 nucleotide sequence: TGCAGCGTCGAAAATAGACAGGGCACTGAAGCTTTCTTT.

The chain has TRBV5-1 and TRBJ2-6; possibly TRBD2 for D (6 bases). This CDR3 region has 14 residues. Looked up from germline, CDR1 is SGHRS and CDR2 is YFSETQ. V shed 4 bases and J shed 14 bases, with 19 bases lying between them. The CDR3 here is CASSPWAGSAFLTF. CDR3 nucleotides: TGCGCCAGCAGCCCATGGGCGGGGAGCGCCTTCCTGACTTTC.

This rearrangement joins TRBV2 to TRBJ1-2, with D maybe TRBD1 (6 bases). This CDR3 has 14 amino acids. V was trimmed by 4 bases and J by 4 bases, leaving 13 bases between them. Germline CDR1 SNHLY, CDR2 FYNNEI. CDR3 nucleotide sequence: TGTGCCAGCAGTGGAGTCGACAGGCGCTATGGCTACACCTTC. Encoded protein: CASSGVDRRYGYTF.

CDR3 in DNA: TGTGCCAGCAGTTTAGTGGCGGGGACGGTCTCTGGGGCCAACGTCCTGACTTTC. This encodes CASSLVAGTVSGANVLTF. The V call is TRBV9, the J call TRBJ2-6, with TRBD2 as a possible D gene (6 bases). The CDR3 has 18 residues. V dropped 5 bases and J dropped 0 bases, with 18 bases sitting between them. Germline CDR1 reads SGDLS; CDR2 reads YYNGEE.

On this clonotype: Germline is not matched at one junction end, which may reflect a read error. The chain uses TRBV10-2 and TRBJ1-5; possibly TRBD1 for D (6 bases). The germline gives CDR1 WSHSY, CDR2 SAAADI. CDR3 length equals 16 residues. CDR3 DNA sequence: TGTGCCAGCAGTGAAGCGAAGGGGGGTTGGGGTCAGCCCCAGCATTTT. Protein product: CASSEAKGGWGQPQHF.

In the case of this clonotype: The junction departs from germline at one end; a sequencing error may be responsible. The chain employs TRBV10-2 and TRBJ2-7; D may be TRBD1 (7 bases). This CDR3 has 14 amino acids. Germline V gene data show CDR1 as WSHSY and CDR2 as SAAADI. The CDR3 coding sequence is TGTGCCAGCAGGGGGGACAGTAACTCCTACGAGCAGTACTTC. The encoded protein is CASRGDSNSYEQYF.

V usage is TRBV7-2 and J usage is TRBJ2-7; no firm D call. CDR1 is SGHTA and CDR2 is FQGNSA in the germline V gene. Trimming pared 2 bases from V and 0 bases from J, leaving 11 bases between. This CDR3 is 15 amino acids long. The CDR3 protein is CASSLSLLPSYEQYF. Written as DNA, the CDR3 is TGTGCCAGCAGCTTATCTCTTCTCCCCTCCTACGAGCAGTACTTC.

This chain's CDR3 is CAIRAGLLQETQHF. CDR3 DNA: TGTGCCATCAGGGCGGGACTACTCCAAGAGACCCAGCATTTT. The J gene is TRBJ1-5, the V gene TRBV10-3, with D possibly TRBD1 on 5 matching bases. CDR1 and CDR2 from the germline V gene are ENHRY and SYGVKD. This CDR3 spans 14 amino acids. The V end was cut by 6 bases, the J end by 11 bases, with 20 bases between.

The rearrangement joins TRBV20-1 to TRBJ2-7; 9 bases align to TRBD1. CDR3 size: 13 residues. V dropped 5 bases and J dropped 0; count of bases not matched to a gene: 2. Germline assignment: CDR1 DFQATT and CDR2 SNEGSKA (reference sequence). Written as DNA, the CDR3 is TGCAGTGCTGGACAGGGGAGCTCCTACGAGCAGTACTTC. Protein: CSAGQGSSYEQYF.

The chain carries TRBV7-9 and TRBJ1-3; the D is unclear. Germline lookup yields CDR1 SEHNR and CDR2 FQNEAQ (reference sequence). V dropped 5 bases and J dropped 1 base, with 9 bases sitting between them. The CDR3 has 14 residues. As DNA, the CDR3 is TGTGCCAGCAGCCCGAGGGTTTCTGGAAACACCATATATTTT. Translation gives CASSPRVSGNTIYF.

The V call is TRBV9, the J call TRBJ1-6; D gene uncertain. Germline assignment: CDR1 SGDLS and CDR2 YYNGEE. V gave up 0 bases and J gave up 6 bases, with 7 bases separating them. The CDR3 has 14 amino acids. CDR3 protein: CASSVVGFNSPLHF. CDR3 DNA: TGTGCCAGCAGCGTAGTAGGTTTTAATTCACCCCTCCACTTT.

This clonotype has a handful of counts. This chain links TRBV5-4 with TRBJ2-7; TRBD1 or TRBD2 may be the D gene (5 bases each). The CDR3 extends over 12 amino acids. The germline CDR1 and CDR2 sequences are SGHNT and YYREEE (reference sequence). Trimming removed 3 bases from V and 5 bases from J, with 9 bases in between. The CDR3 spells CASSSTADEQYF. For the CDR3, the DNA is TGTGCCAGCAGCTCGACAGCGGACGAGCAGTACTTC.

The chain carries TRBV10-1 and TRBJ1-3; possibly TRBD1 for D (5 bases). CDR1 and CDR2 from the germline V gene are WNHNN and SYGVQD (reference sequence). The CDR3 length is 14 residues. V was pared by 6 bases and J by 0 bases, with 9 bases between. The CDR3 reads CASSATASGNTIYF. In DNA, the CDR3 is TGCGCCAGCAGCGCGACAGCCTCTGGAAACACCATATATTTT.

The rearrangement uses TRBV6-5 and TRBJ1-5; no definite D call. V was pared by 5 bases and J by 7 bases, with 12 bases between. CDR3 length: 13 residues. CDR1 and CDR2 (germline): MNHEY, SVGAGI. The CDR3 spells CASSDGFLQPQHF. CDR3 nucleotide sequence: TGTGCCAGCAGTGACGGATTCTTACAGCCCCAGCATTTT.

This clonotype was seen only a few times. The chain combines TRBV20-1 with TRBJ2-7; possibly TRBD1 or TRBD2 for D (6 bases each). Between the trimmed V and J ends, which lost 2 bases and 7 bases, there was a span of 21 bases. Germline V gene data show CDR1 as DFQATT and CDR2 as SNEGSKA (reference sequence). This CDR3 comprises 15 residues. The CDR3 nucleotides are TGCAGTGCTAGACCCTCCCCCGGGGGCAAGGAAGAGCAGTACTTC. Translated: CSARPSPGGKEEQYF.

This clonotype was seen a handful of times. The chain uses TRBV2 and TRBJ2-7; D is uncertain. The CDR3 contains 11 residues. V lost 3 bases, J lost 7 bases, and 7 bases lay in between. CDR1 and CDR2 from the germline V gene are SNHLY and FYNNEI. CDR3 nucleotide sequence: TGTGCCAGCAGTGAGGAAGATGAGCAGTACTTC. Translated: CASSEEDEQYF.

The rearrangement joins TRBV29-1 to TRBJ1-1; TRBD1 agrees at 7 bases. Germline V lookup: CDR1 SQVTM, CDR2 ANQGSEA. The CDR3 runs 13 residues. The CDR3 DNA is TGCAGTTTGGCAGGGGGAAGGAACACTGAAGCTTTCTTT. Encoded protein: CSLAGGRNTEAFF.

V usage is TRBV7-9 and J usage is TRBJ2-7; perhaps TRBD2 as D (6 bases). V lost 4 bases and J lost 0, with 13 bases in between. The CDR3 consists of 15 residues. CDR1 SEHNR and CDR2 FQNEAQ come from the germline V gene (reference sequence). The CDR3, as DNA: TGTGCCAGCAGCTACGTTTTGGAGGGCTCCTACGAGCAGTACTTC. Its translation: CASSYVLEGSYEQYF.